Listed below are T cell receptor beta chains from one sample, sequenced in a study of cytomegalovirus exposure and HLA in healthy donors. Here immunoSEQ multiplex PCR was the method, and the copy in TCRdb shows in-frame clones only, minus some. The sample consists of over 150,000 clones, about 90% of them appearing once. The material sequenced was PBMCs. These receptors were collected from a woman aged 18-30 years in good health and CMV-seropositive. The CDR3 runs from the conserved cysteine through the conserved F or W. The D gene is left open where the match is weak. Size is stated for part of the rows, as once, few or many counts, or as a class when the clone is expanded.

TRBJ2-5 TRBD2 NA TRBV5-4 TGTGCCAGCACCCCCGGGGTAGCGGGAGCAGCCACCCAGTACTTC CASTPGVAGAATQYF
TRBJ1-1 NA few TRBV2 TGTGCCACCCGTAATTTGGACACACAGAACACTGAAGCTTTCTTT CATRNLDTQNTEAFF
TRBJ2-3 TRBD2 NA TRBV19 TGTGCCAGTAGCCCAACCCGACTAGCGGGGGTCACAGATACGCAGTATTTT CASSPTRLAGVTDTQYF
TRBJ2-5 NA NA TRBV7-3 TGTGCCAGCAGCCGCCTGGAGGAAGAGACCCAGTACTTC CASSRLEEETQYF
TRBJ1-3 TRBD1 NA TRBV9 TGTGCCAGCAGCCCGACGCCGACAGGGGCAGGAAACACCATATATTTT CASSPTPTGAGNTIYF
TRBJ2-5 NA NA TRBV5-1 TGCGCCAGCAGCTTTACACAAGAGACCCAGTACTTC CASSFTQETQYF
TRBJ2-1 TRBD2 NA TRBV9 TGTGCCAGCAGCGAGCGGGGGGGACTCAATGAGCAGTTCTTC CASSERGGLNEQFF
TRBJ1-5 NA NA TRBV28 TGTGCCAGCACCGGGTTAAATCAGCCCCAGCATTTT CASTGLNQPQHF
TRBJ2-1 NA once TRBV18 TGTGCCAGCTACGGGACTCCAGATAATGAGCAGTTCTTC CASYGTPDNEQFF
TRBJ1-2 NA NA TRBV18 TGTGCCAGCTCACCTTTAGAGAGTGAGAACAGGCTAATTGGCTACACCTTC CASSPLESENRLIGYTF
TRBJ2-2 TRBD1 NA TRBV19 TGTGCCAGTAGTCCATCCCCAGGGACAGTCTTCACCCCCGGGGAGCTGTTTTTT CASSPSPGTVFTPGELFF
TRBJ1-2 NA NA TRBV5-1 TGCGCCAGCAAGAGGCAGGGAGGTTTCCTTAACTATGGCTACACCTTC CASKRQGGFLNYGYTF
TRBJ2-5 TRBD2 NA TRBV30 TGTGCCTGGAGTTCGGGGGGGGAGACCCAGTACTTC CAWSSGGETQYF
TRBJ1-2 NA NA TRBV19 TGTGCCAGTAGTAGGATCCAGGGGCCTAATAACTATGGCTACACCTTC CASSRIQGPNNYGYTF
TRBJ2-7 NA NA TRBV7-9 TGTGCCAGCAGCTTCTTACCGGCGGAGGTGGGGATCTACGAGCAGTACTTC CASSFLPAEVGIYEQYF
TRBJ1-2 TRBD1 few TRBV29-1 TGCAGCGTTGAAAGGGGACAGGGGTATGGCTACACCTTC CSVERGQGYGYTF
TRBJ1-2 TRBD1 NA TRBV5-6 TGTGCCAGCAGTTGGGGGCTAACAGGGGACTATGGCTACACCTTC CASSWGLTGDYGYTF
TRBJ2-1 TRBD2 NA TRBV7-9 TGTGCCAGCAGCTTCGGAGGAGCGGGGGTTTACAATGAGCAGTTCTTC CASSFGGAGVYNEQFF
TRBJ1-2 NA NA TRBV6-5 TGTGCCAGCAGTTACTCGAAAGAGAGCCCCAACTATGGCTACACCTTC CASSYSKESPNYGYTF
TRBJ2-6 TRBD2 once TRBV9 TGTGCCAGCAGCGAGGGACTAGCGGGAGGTCGCCCTGGGGCCAACGTCCTGACTTTC CASSEGLAGGRPGANVLTF
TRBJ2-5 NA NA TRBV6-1 TGTGCCAGCAGTCCCCGGCGGAGGGTGGGAGAGACCCAGTACTTC CASSPRRRVGETQYF
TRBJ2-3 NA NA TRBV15 TGTGCCACCAGCAGAGAGGGGCAGAACACAGATACGCAGTATTTT CATSREGQNTDTQYF
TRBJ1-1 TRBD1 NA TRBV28 TGTGCCAGCACCGCCCGCAGGGGGAAAGCTGAAGCTTTCTTT CASTARRGKAEAFF